A selection of T cell receptor beta chains follows, all from one sample in a study of cytomegalovirus exposure and HLA in healthy donors. Repertoires were generated with immunoSEQ multiplex PCR, while TCRdb's copy carries only in-frame clones and drops some. The profile shows 75,000 to 95,000 clones, roughly 69% of them singletons. The specimen was PBMCs. The origin of the receptors is a man over 45 in good health and CMV-seronegative. Both conserved end residues are part of each CDR3. A D gene is named only where the DNA matches it firmly. Size tells how often a clone was seen (once, few, many) or the class of an expanded clone, and some rows leave it out.

v_gene: TRBV14; j_gene: TRBJ2-3; d_gene: TRBD2; abundance: NA; CDR3nt: TGTGCCAGCAGCCAGTCATCACTAGCGGGGGGCACAGATACGCAGTATTTT; CDR3aa: CASSQSSLAGGTDTQYF
v_gene: TRBV2; j_gene: TRBJ1-2; d_gene: TRBD1; abundance: NA; CDR3nt: TGTGCCAGCAGTCAACAGGGGTATGGCTACACCTTC; CDR3aa: CASSQQGYGYTF
v_gene: TRBV7-3; j_gene: TRBJ1-3; d_gene: NA; abundance: few; CDR3nt: TGTGCCAGCAGCCCTTCGGGGGGCAGAAGAAACACCATATATTTT; CDR3aa: CASSPSGGRRNTIYF
v_gene: TRBV7-2; j_gene: TRBJ2-4; d_gene: NA; abundance: NA; CDR3nt: TGTGCCAGCAGCTTGAACGGCGGGTTCCCCATTCAGTACTTC; CDR3aa: CASSLNGGFPIQYF
v_gene: TRBV6-1; j_gene: TRBJ2-7; d_gene: NA; abundance: NA; CDR3nt: TGTGCCAGCAGAGAGACAGGCTCCTACGAGCAGTACTTC; CDR3aa: CASRETGSYEQYF
v_gene: TRBV7-2; j_gene: TRBJ1-1; d_gene: TRBD1; abundance: few; CDR3nt: TGTGCCAGCAGCTTAGCACAGGGGATGACTGAAGCTTTCTTT; CDR3aa: CASSLAQGMTEAFF
v_gene: TRBV4-2; j_gene: TRBJ2-5; d_gene: TRBD2; abundance: NA; CDR3nt: TGTGCCAGCAGCCAAGATCCGGGAGCGGGGGAGACCCAGTACTTC; CDR3aa: CASSQDPGAGETQYF
v_gene: TRBV9; j_gene: TRBJ2-5; d_gene: NA; abundance: few; CDR3nt: TGTGCCAGCAGCCTCACCCCGTTCGCGGGCGCCCAGTACTTC; CDR3aa: CASSLTPFAGAQYF
v_gene: TRBV7-2; j_gene: TRBJ2-3; d_gene: TRBD2; abundance: NA; CDR3nt: TGTGCCAGCAGCTTGGGGTCTAGCGGGATTTCAGATACGCAGTATTTT; CDR3aa: CASSLGSSGISDTQYF
v_gene: TRBV19; j_gene: TRBJ1-2; d_gene: NA; abundance: NA; CDR3nt: TGTGCCAGTAGTCCCGGGGAGAGAGGCTACACCTTC; CDR3aa: CASSPGERGYTF
v_gene: TRBV4-1; j_gene: TRBJ1-6; d_gene: TRBD1; abundance: NA; CDR3nt: TGCGCCAGCACCCTCGCCGGGACAGGGGACAGTGGCTCACCCCTCCACTTT; CDR3aa: CASTLAGTGDSGSPLHF
v_gene: TRBV7-2; j_gene: TRBJ1-5; d_gene: TRBD1; abundance: NA; CDR3nt: TGTGCCAGCAGCTCCTCTGGGGCAGGGGGCCAGCCCCAGCATTTT; CDR3aa: CASSSSGAGGQPQHF
v_gene: TRBV6-1; j_gene: TRBJ2-2; d_gene: TRBD1; abundance: NA; CDR3nt: TGTGCCAGCAGGGGACAGTTTAACACCGGGGAGCTGTTTTTT; CDR3aa: CASRGQFNTGELFF
v_gene: TRBV10-3; j_gene: TRBJ2-1; d_gene: NA; abundance: NA; CDR3nt: TGTGCCATCAGTGAGTTAGGACTTACATACAATGAGCAGTTCTTC; CDR3aa: CAISELGLTYNEQFF
v_gene: TRBV7-9; j_gene: TRBJ1-1; d_gene: NA; abundance: NA; CDR3nt: TGTGCCAGCAGCCCCCAAGCGGGCACTGAAGCTTTCTTT; CDR3aa: CASSPQAGTEAFF
v_gene: TRBV29-1; j_gene: TRBJ1-2; d_gene: NA; abundance: NA; CDR3nt: TGCAGCGTTAAAGGGATGGGCAACTATGGCTACACCTTC; CDR3aa: CSVKGMGNYGYTF
v_gene: TRBV6-5; j_gene: TRBJ2-1; d_gene: TRBD2; abundance: medium-sized; CDR3nt: TGTGCCAGCAGGGCCGGGACTACCTACAATGAGCAGTTCTTC; CDR3aa: CASRAGTTYNEQFF
v_gene: TRBV5-1; j_gene: TRBJ1-4; d_gene: NA; abundance: NA; CDR3nt: TGCGCCAGCCGGGCGGGAGCAACTAATGAAAAACTGTTTTTT; CDR3aa: CASRAGATNEKLFF
v_gene: TRBV6-4; j_gene: TRBJ2-5; d_gene: NA; abundance: NA; CDR3nt: TGTGCCAGCAGTCAACAGGGGGGGGAGACCCAGTACTTC; CDR3aa: CASSQQGGETQYF
v_gene: TRBV6-5; j_gene: TRBJ1-4; d_gene: NA; abundance: NA; CDR3nt: TGTGCCAGCGGGGGGGCAGGGGATAATGAAAAACTGTTTTTT; CDR3aa: CASGGAGDNEKLFF
v_gene: TRBV19; j_gene: TRBJ1-5; d_gene: NA; abundance: NA; CDR3nt: TGTGCCAGTAACCAGGGAAGGATCAATCAGCCCCAGCATTTT; CDR3aa: CASNQGRINQPQHF
v_gene: TRBV11-3; j_gene: TRBJ2-3; d_gene: NA; abundance: NA; CDR3nt: TGTGCCAGCAGCTTCTCTCGGGATACGCAGTATTTT; CDR3aa: CASSFSRDTQYF
v_gene: TRBV6-6; j_gene: TRBJ1-2; d_gene: NA; abundance: NA; CDR3nt: TGTGCCAGCAGTACAACGGGTTCCGGTGGCTACACCTTC; CDR3aa: CASSTTGSGGYTF
v_gene: TRBV5-6; j_gene: TRBJ1-2; d_gene: NA; abundance: NA; CDR3nt: TGTGCCAGCAGCTTGGGGGGCTTTAACTATGGCTACACCTTC; CDR3aa: CASSLGGFNYGYTF
v_gene: TRBV6-1; j_gene: TRBJ1-1; d_gene: NA; abundance: NA; CDR3nt: TGTGCCAGCAGTGAGTTGGCTAAAGGAGACACTGAAGCTTTCTTT; CDR3aa: CASSELAKGDTEAFF
v_gene: TRBV7-8; j_gene: TRBJ2-5; d_gene: NA; abundance: NA; CDR3nt: TGTGCCAGCAGCTTAGCGCTCAGGCAGTACTTC; CDR3aa: CASSLALRQYF